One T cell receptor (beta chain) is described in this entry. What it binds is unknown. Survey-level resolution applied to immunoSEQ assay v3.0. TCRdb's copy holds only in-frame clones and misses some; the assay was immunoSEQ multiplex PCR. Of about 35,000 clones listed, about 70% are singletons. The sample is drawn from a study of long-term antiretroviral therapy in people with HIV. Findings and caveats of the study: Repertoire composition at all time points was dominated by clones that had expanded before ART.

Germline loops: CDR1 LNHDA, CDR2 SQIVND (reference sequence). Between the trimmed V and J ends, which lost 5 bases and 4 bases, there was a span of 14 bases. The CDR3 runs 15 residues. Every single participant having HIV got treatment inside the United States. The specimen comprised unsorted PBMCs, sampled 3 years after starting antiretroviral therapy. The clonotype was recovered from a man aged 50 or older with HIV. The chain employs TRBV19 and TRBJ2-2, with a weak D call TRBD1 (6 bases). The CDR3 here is CASSVSGTLTGELFF. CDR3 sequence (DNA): TGTGCCAGTAGTGTTAGTGGGACACTCACCGGGGAGCTGTTTTTT. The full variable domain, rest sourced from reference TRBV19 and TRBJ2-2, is DGGITQSPKYLFRKEGQNVTLSCEQNLNHDAMYWYRQDPGQGLRLIYYSQIVNDFQKGDIAEGYSVSREKKESFPLTVTSAQKNPTAFYLCASSVSGTLTGELFFGEGSRLTVL.